The 32 T cell receptor beta chains given below trace back to one sample, sequenced in a study of cytomegalovirus exposure and HLA in healthy donors. 13 Jbeta primers and 60 Vbeta primers were used for the PCR. Clones were sequenced by immunoSEQ multiplex PCR, and TCRdb holds only the in-frame ones, with some missing. This table holds some 150,000 clones, about 65% found once. Sequenced sample: PBMCs. The receptors derive from a woman under 40 in good health and CMV-seronegative.

The chain joins TRBV27 to TRBJ2-7; D unresolved. V lost 5 bases to trimming and J lost 3 bases, with 11 bases between them. The CDR3 extends over 13 amino acids. The germline gives CDR1 MNHEY, CDR2 SMNVEV (reference sequence). The CDR3 DNA is TGTGCCAGCAGTCTCGACTCGTACTACGAGCAGTACTTC. This codes for CASSLDSYYEQYF.

The chain combines TRBV9 with TRBJ2-3, with TRBD2 matching 7 bases. CDR3 length: 15 residues. The V segment lost 0 bases and the J segment 2 bases; nucleotides outside the gene matches: 3. The germline CDR1 and CDR2 sequences are SGDLS and YYNGEE. The CDR3 here is CASSVGLAVTDTQYF. The CDR3 DNA follows: TGTGCCAGCAGCGTAGGGCTAGCGGTCACAGATACGCAGTATTTT.

CDR3 amino acids: CASSVGTGLYTF. The CDR3 region has the DNA TGTGCCAGCAGCGTAGGGACAGGGCTCTACACCTTC. The chain recombines TRBV9 with TRBJ1-2; 8 bases match TRBD1. CDR1 and CDR2 (germline): SGDLS, YYNGEE. This CDR3 has 12 residues. V dropped 0 bases and J dropped 10; count of bases not matched to a gene: 2.

The rearrangement uses TRBV10-3 and TRBJ2-7; 13 bases fit TRBD2. Germline CDR1 reads ENHRY; CDR2 reads SYGVKD. CDR3 size: 17 residues. J lost 7 bases, V lost 4 bases, and 13 bases had no gene match. CDR3 sequence: CAISGPGLAGRGREQYF. The CDR3 DNA reads TGTGCCATCAGTGGACCGGGACTAGCGGGAAGGGGTCGGGAGCAGTACTTC.

The chain uses TRBV6-1 and TRBJ2-5; TRBD2 matches at 7 bases. The J segment lost 5 bases and the V segment lost 0 bases, leaving 0 bases of the junction unmatched. This CDR3 contains 13 residues. Germline V gene sequence: CDR1 MNHNS, CDR2 SASEGT. In nucleotides, the CDR3 is TGTGCCAGCAGTGAAGCGGGGGGGGAGACCCAGTACTTC. Translating it yields CASSEAGGETQYF.

This clone turned up a few times. The gene calls are TRBV9 and TRBJ1-2, with D possibly being TRBD1 (5 bases). Per germline, CDR1 SGDLS and CDR2 YYNGEE. The CDR3 runs 14 residues. V was trimmed by 0 bases and J by 5 bases, leaving 11 bases between them. Here the CDR3 reads CASSVGRGRYGYTF. CDR3 bases: TGTGCCAGCAGCGTAGGGCGGGGACGATATGGCTACACCTTC.

The chain links TRBV7-2 to TRBJ2-2, with 12 positions matching TRBD1. This CDR3 is 16 amino acids long. Per germline, CDR1 SGHTA and CDR2 FQGNSA. The V segment lost 6 bases and the J segment 7 bases; nucleotides outside the gene matches: 9. The chain's CDR3 is CASRPPGQGAVGELFF. The CDR3 region has the DNA TGTGCCAGCAGACCTCCGGGACAGGGGGCGGTCGGGGAGCTGTTTTTT.

The gene calls are TRBV30 and TRBJ2-5; no reliable D call. This CDR3 has 13 amino acids. The germline V gene has CDR1 GTSNPN and CDR2 SVGIG (reference sequence). Trimming shortened V by 5 bases and J by 5 bases, and 15 bases separated the two germline ends. Here the CDR3 reads CAWEMGARETQYF. The CDR3, as DNA: TGTGCCTGGGAGATGGGCGCACGGGAGACCCAGTACTTC.

The genes are TRBV25-1 and TRBJ1-5; D call uncertain. With 3 bases removed from V and 3 bases from J, the gap between germline ends came to 12 bases. The CDR3 covers 15 residues. Germline V gives CDR1 MGHDK, CDR2 SYGVNS. The CDR3 here is CASSDTYRANQPQHF. The CDR3 DNA reads TGTGCCAGCAGTGACACTTACCGCGCCAATCAGCCCCAGCATTTT.

The genes are TRBV5-1 and TRBJ2-5; tentatively, D is TRBD1 (6 bases). The V gene lost 4 bases and the J gene lost 4 bases, with 17 bases spanning the gap. This CDR3 is 15 amino acids long. Germline CDR1 and CDR2: SGHRS and YFSETQ. This CDR3 is CASSALTGTGETQYF. The CDR3 DNA follows: TGCGCCAGCAGCGCCCTCACAGGGACGGGAGAGACCCAGTACTTC.

V gene TRBV7-2 combines with J gene TRBJ1-5; D not certain. The CDR3 consists of 14 residues. Germline assignment: CDR1 SGHTA and CDR2 FQGNSA. V dropped 5 bases and J dropped 3 bases, with 11 bases sitting between them. The CDR3 coding sequence is TGTGCCAGCAGCACCCAGGCGACCAATCAGCCCCAGCATTTT. This gives the protein CASSTQATNQPQHF.

The CDR3 region has the DNA TGTGCCAGCAGAAAAACAGGGGCCCTGCACGGAGGGCAGTATTTT. This encodes CASRKTGALHGGQYF. The chain employs TRBV5-4 and TRBJ2-3; TRBD1 matches at 7 bases. The germline V gene encodes CDR1 SGHNT and CDR2 YYREEE (reference sequence). The CDR3 totals 15 residues. The trim removed 5 bases at V and 11 bases at J, leaving 17 bases unmatched.

This sequence joins TRBV4-3 and TRBJ2-1, with 8 bases lining up with TRBD2. V gave up 1 base and J gave up 6 bases; unmatched junction bases: 8. Germline V gene lookup returns CDR1 LGHNA and CDR2 YSLEER. The CDR3 is 16 amino acids. CDR3 sequence reads: CASSQAPATSGNEQFF. DNA of the CDR3: TGCGCCAGCAGCCAAGCTCCCGCTACTAGCGGCAATGAGCAGTTCTTC.

The chain couples TRBV7-2 to TRBJ1-4, with D unclear. The CDR3 covers 12 residues. Germline V lookup: CDR1 SGHTA, CDR2 FQGNSA. The germline V and J ends were trimmed by 10 bases and 4 bases, with 10 bases remaining between them. DNA for the CDR3: TGTGCCACCTCTGAGGGTAATGAAAAACTGTTTTTT. Translating it yields CATSEGNEKLFF. Full variable domain (outside the CDR3, taken from reference TRBV7-2 and TRBJ1-4): GAGVSQSPSNKVTEKGKDVELRCDPISGHTALYWYRQSLGQGLEFLIYFQGNSAPDKSGLPSDRFSAERTGGSVSTLTIQRTQQEDSAVYLCATSEGNEKLFFGSGTQLSVL.

The chain uses TRBV29-1 and TRBJ2-5; 11 bases agree with TRBD1. The J call is uncertain, as TRBJ2-7 better fits the DNA end. This CDR3 has 15 residues. Germline loops: CDR1 SQVTM, CDR2 ANQGSEA. The CDR3: CSVGWGTGGSYEQYF. The CDR3 bases are TGCAGCGTTGGTTGGGGGACAGGGGGCTCCTACGAGCAGTACTTC.

The V call is TRBV5-1, the J call TRBJ2-1, with TRBD2 matching 16 bases. CDR3 size: 17 residues. V shed 4 bases and J 8 bases; nucleotides not matched to a gene: 9. Germline lookup yields CDR1 SGHRS and CDR2 YFSETQ. The DNA of the CDR3 is TGCGCCAGCAGCCCGGGACTAGCGGGGGGGCTTGGCGATGAGCAGTTCTTC. Its protein product is CASSPGLAGGLGDEQFF.

This chain joins TRBV11-1 and TRBJ2-1; D ambiguous. The V end was cut by 0 bases, the J end by 5 bases, with 17 bases between. The CDR3 length is 17 residues. The V gene's germline CDR1 is SGHAT and CDR2 FQDESV (reference sequence). CDR3 DNA: TGTGCCAGCAGCTTAGCCCTAGGCCTAAGTCCCGACAATGAGCAGTTCTTC. Protein sequence: CASSLALGLSPDNEQFF.

This sequence joins TRBV4-1 and TRBJ2-1; perhaps TRBD2 as D (6 bases). Germline V gene sequence: CDR1 MGHRA, CDR2 YSYEKL. The CDR3 is 15 residues long. Trimming stripped 4 bases from V and 8 bases from J, with 18 bases between. CDR3 protein: CASSPARLARDEQFF. The CDR3 nucleotides are TGCGCCAGCAGCCCGGCCCGGCTAGCGAGGGATGAGCAGTTCTTC.

The V call is TRBV6-5, the J call TRBJ2-7; D ambiguous. Between the trimmed V and J ends, which lost 2 bases and 7 bases, there was a span of 21 bases. CDR3 size: 16 residues. Looked up from germline, CDR1 is MNHEY and CDR2 is SVGAGI. CDR3 in DNA: TGTGCCAGCAGTTACGGTGGCGGAGACCCCCCGGGTGAGCAGTACTTC. The encoded protein is CASSYGGGDPPGEQYF.

The chain recombines TRBV19 with TRBJ2-5; D perhaps matches TRBD2 (5 bases). Trimming removed 6 bases from V and 4 bases from J, with 12 bases in between. This CDR3 is built from 13 residues. Germline V lookup: CDR1 LNHDA, CDR2 SQIVND (reference sequence). As DNA, the CDR3 is TGTGCCAGTAGGGCGCCGGCGGGAGAGACCCAGTACTTC. Translation: CASRAPAGETQYF.

This chain joins TRBV5-8 and TRBJ2-7; 9 bases fit TRBD1. Trimming at V came to 2 bases and at J to 3 bases, leaving 6 bases not matched to a gene. The CDR3 contains 15 residues. CDR1 and CDR2 from the germline V gene are SGHTS and YDEGEE. CDR3 coding DNA: TGTGCCAGCAGCTTACAAGGGACAGGGTACTACGAGCAGTACTTC. Its translation is CASSLQGTGYYEQYF.

CDR3 coding DNA: TGTGCCATAACGGGACTAGCGGGAGTCAATGAGCAGTTCTTC. Protein product: CAITGLAGVNEQFF. The J gene is TRBJ2-1, the V gene TRBV2, with 14 bases matching TRBD2. Per germline, CDR1 SNHLY and CDR2 FYNNEI. V lost 10 bases to trimming and J lost 6 bases; unmatched junction nucleotides: 5. The CDR3 loop spans 14 amino acids.

The V gene is TRBV29-1, the J gene TRBJ2-1, with 8 bases fitting TRBD2. This CDR3 has 14 amino acids. The germline CDR1 and CDR2 sequences are SQVTM and ANQGSEA. With 3 bases clipped from V and 3 bases from J, the junction kept 4 bases outside the gene matches. This CDR3 reads CSVDGLAGYNEQFF. DNA of the CDR3: TGCAGCGTTGATGGGCTAGCGGGCTACAATGAGCAGTTCTTC.

This clone showed up just once. This chain joins TRBV19 and TRBJ1-2; TRBD1 matches 7 bases. V was pared by 6 bases and J by 6 bases, with 10 bases of the junction left unmatched. There are 14 residues in the CDR3. Germline loops: CDR1 LNHDA, CDR2 SQIVND (reference sequence). The CDR3 sequence is CASSLPGQYHGYTF. The DNA for the CDR3 is TGTGCCAGTAGCCTCCCGGGACAGTACCATGGCTACACCTTC.

This chain connects TRBV7-9 to TRBJ2-5; tentatively, D is TRBD1 (5 bases). The V end lost 4 bases, the J end lost 2 bases, and 17 bases lay between the germline ends. This CDR3 spans 16 amino acids. The germline V gene encodes CDR1 SEHNR and CDR2 FQNEAQ (reference sequence). The CDR3 protein is CASSSSYTQEQETQYF. For the CDR3, the DNA is TGTGCCAGCAGCTCGTCCTACACACAGGAACAAGAGACCCAGTACTTC.

The rearrangement uses TRBV9 and TRBJ1-3; perhaps TRBD1 as D (6 bases). The CDR3 covers 15 residues. Germline values: CDR1 SGDLS, CDR2 YYNGEE. V lost 5 bases, J lost 2 bases, and 14 bases lay in between. The CDR3 reads CASSQTDRTGNTIYF. CDR3 bases: TGTGCCAGCAGTCAAACAGACAGGACTGGAAACACCATATATTTT.

The chain carries TRBV2 and TRBJ2-5; D uncertain. The DNA end is a closer match to TRBJ2-7, so the J assignment may be wrong. The CDR3 is 11 amino acids. Germline CDR1 SNHLY, CDR2 FYNNEI. CDR3 in DNA: TGTGCCAGCAGTCACTCCTACGAGCAGTACTTC. Translated: CASSHSYEQYF.

The chain employs TRBV6-5 and TRBJ1-5, with 7 bases matching TRBD1. With 2 bases clipped from V and 6 bases from J, the junction kept 4 bases outside the gene matches. Germline loops: CDR1 MNHEY, CDR2 SVGAGI. This CDR3 is built from 14 residues. The CDR3 nucleotides are TGTGCCAGCAGTTACGGGCAGGGGGGTCAGCCCCAGCATTTT. Amino acid sequence: CASSYGQGGQPQHF.

The chain is built from TRBV11-3 and TRBJ1-1, with 8 nucleotides matching TRBD1. The V gene's germline CDR1 is SGHNT and CDR2 YENEEA. This CDR3 is built from 14 residues. V dropped 5 bases and J dropped 5; count of bases not matched to a gene: 7. This CDR3 is CASSPRTGRTEAFF. CDR3 coding DNA: TGTGCCAGCAGCCCCCGGACAGGGAGAACTGAAGCTTTCTTT.

This clone was counted a few times. The rearrangement joins TRBV6-5 to TRBJ2-1, with TRBD2 matching over 9 bases. J gave up 3 bases and V 0 bases, and 3 bases lay outside the gene matches. CDR3 length: 16 amino acids. CDR1 MNHEY and CDR2 SVGAGI come from the germline V gene. This CDR3 is CASSYSLAGVYNEQFF. In nucleotides, the CDR3 is TGTGCCAGCAGTTACTCGTTAGCGGGGGTCTACAATGAGCAGTTCTTC.

The chain joins TRBV7-3 to TRBJ2-1, with 12 nucleotides matching TRBD2. The J segment lost 1 base and the V segment lost 0 bases, leaving 16 bases of the junction unmatched. There are 22 residues in the CDR3. The germline gives CDR1 SGHTA, CDR2 FQGTGA. The CDR3 sequence: CASSLTGPPTRTSGTSYNEQFF. The CDR3 nucleotides read TGTGCCAGCAGCTTAACGGGCCCCCCAACTAGGACTAGCGGGACATCCTACAATGAGCAGTTCTTC.

This chain connects TRBV19 to TRBJ2-7; perhaps TRBD1 as D (6 bases). CDR1 and CDR2 from the germline V gene are LNHDA and SQIVND (reference sequence). CDR3 size: 14 residues. The V gene lost 5 bases and the J gene lost 2 bases, with 13 bases spanning the gap. The CDR3 coding sequence is TGTGCCAGTAGTTCCCCAGGGGAAACCTACGAGCAGTACTTC. It is translated as CASSSPGETYEQYF.